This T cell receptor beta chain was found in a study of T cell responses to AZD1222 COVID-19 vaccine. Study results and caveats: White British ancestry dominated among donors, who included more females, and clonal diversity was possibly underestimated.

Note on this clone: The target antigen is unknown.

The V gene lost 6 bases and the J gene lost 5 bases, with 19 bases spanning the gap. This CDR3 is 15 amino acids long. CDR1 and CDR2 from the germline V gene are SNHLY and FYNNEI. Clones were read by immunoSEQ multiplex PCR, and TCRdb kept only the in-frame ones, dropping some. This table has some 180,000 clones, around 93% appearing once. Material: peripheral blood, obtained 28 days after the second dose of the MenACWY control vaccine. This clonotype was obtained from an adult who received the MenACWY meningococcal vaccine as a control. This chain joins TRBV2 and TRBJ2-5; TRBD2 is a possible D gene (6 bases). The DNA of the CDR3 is TGTGCCAGCAGAGCCGGGACTTCTCAAGCGGAGACCCAGTACTTC. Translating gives CASRAGTSQAETQYF.